At least ten counts were recorded for the clone carrying this T cell receptor beta chain. What it binds is unknown. The sample is drawn from a study of CD8 T cells in ankylosing spondylitis. Quantitative 5'-RACE with molecular barcodes was used to make the TCR beta libraries. TCRdb called the 5' RACE reads again in MiXCR, with one record for every CDR3 protein. The sample includes some 70,000 distinct CDR3 sequences, under 5.5% of them seen just once. The study, taken as a whole, reports: Certain motif variants had earlier appeared in reactive arthritis synovial fluid and blood. In ankylosing spondylitis blood, a motif of eight highly homologous TCR beta variants appeared characteristic.

Germline V gene data show CDR1 as SGHVS and CDR2 as FNYEAQ. The ends were cut back, 1 base at V and 1 base at J, with 16 bases in the middle. This CDR3 region has 17 residues. This sequence was found in a male donor with ankylosing spondylitis or in good health (not recorded which). The sequenced material came from blood, either unsorted or a sorted T cell fraction (not recorded which). The chain links TRBV7-6 to TRBJ1-1; the D is unclear. CDR3: CASSLVALTSSNTEAFF. CDR3 sequence (DNA): TGTGCCAGCAGCTTAGTGGCCCTGACGTCCTCGAACACTGAAGCTTTCTTT.